The text below deals with one T cell receptor beta chain. The junction does not match germline at one end; this may be a read error. The sample comes from a study of shared clonotypes between healthy human individuals. Sequencing used immunoSEQ multiplex PCR; TCRdb keeps in-frame clones, though not all of them. The repertoire holds 950,000 to 1,300,000 clones, with 60% to 80% as singletons. CDR3 length equals 14 residues. The V gene's germline CDR1 is SSHAT and CDR2 FNYEAQ (reference sequence). This chain uses TRBV7-7 with TRBJ2-7, with D tentatively TRBD1 or TRBD2 (6 bases each). This TCR was sampled from a man between 18 and 35 years old in good health. The sequenced sample consisted of memory CD4+ T cells sorted from blood. The sample's subset: CD45RA-negative fraction. The CDR3 DNA reads as TGTGCTAGCAGGGGCCGACTAGAGAGGTACGAGCAGTACTTC. This translates into CASRGRLERYEQYF.